The 25 T cell receptor beta chains below all came from one sample that was sequenced in a study of OX40 agonist ivuxolimab in advanced cancers. The protocol was immunoSEQ multiplex PCR, while the TCRdb copy is restricted to in-frame clones and leaves out a portion. This table has 150,000 to 170,000 clones, roughly 94% appearing once. Specimen: CD4+ or CD8+ T cells sorted from blood, collected in a trial of the OX40 agonist ivuxolimab. The receptors were sampled from an adult with an advanced solid tumor such as melanoma, head and neck, liver or kidney cancer.

The chain recombines TRBV5-8 with TRBJ1-5, with D maybe TRBD1 (6 bases). This CDR3 is built from 15 residues. V lost 4 bases to trimming and J lost 0 bases, with 11 bases between them. Looked up from germline, CDR1 is SGHTS and CDR2 is YDEGEE. CDR3 nucleotide sequence: TGTGCCAGCAGCCCCGGACAGATTAGCAATCAGCCCCAGCATTTT. Protein product: CASSPGQISNQPQHF. Complete variable domain (other parts from reference TRBV5-8 and TRBJ1-5): EAGVTQSPTHLIKTRGQQATLRCSPISGHTSVYWYQQALGLGLQFLLWYDEGEERNRGNFPPRFSGRQFPNYSSELNVNALELEDSALYLCASSPGQISNQPQHFGDGTRLSIL.

The V gene is TRBV1, the J gene TRBJ2-2; the DNA was not compared with TRBD1, the D call given in the table. TRBV1 constitutes a pseudogene. This CDR3 is built from 19 residues. The CDR3 reads CTSSQEWGQRERWTGELFF. In DNA, the CDR3 is TGCACCAGCAGCCAAGAATGGGGACAGAGGGAACGGTGGACCGGGGAGCTGTTTTTT.

The chain carries TRBV18 and TRBJ2-7; TRBD1 matches at 7 bases. Germline V gene lookup returns CDR1 KGHSH and CDR2 LQKENI. CDR3 size: 15 residues. The junction had 7 bases not matched to a gene; V was cut back by 5 bases and J by 0 bases. CDR3 bases: TGTGCCAGCTCAAAGGGACAGAGCCTCTCCTACGAGCAGTACTTC. This codes for CASSKGQSLSYEQYF.

This chain connects TRBV20-1 to TRBJ2-3; no clear D gene. The germline V gene has CDR1 DFQATT and CDR2 SNEGSKA (reference sequence). V shed 5 bases and J shed 2 bases, with 5 bases lying between them. The CDR3 runs to 11 residues. The CDR3 region has the DNA TGCAGTGCTCACCCCACAGATACGCAGTATTTT. Its translation is CSAHPTDTQYF.

The rearrangement joins TRBV7-8 to TRBJ2-5; D gene unclear. V shed 0 bases and J shed 4 bases, with 6 bases lying between them. CDR3 length equals 13 residues. Germline V gene data show CDR1 as SGHVS and CDR2 as FQNEAQ. CDR3 DNA sequence: TGTGCCAGCAGCTTAGCAGGGCTAGAGACCCAGTACTTC. It is translated as CASSLAGLETQYF.

The rearrangement links TRBV19 to TRBJ1-5; a weak D match, TRBD1 (6 bases). Germline CDR1 reads LNHDA; CDR2 reads SQIVND (reference sequence). CDR3 length equals 15 residues. Trimming took 3 bases from V and 9 from J, leaving 18 bases between them. CDR3 coding DNA: TGTGCCAGTAGTATGAAGTGGACAGACTTAAGGCCCCAGCATTTT. It codes for CASSMKWTDLRPQHF.

The chain carries TRBV9 and TRBJ2-3; 12 nucleotides line up with TRBD2. Germline CDR1 SGDLS, CDR2 YYNGEE. The CDR3 totals 16 residues. J gave up 5 bases and V 0 bases, and 4 bases lay outside the gene matches. The chain's CDR3 is CASSVDLAGGIDTQYF. CDR3 in DNA: TGTGCCAGCAGCGTAGACCTAGCGGGGGGGATAGATACGCAGTATTTT. Filled out from reference TRBV9 and TRBJ2-3, the complete variable domain reads DSGVTQTPKHLITATGQRVTLRCSPRSGDLSVYWYQQSLDQGLQFLIQYYNGEERAKGNILERFSAQQFPDLHSELNLSSLELGDSALYFCASSVDLAGGIDTQYFGPGTRLTVL.

The rearrangement uses TRBV6-1 and TRBJ2-7; possible D gene TRBD1, 5 bases. CDR3 size: 13 residues. V was trimmed by 1 base and J by 7 bases, leaving 11 bases between them. The germline V gene has CDR1 MNHNS and CDR2 SASEGT. The CDR3, as DNA: TGTGCCAGCAGTGAAGACGTAGGGGCTGAGCAGTACTTC. Protein sequence: CASSEDVGAEQYF.

V and J are TRBV6-5 and TRBJ1-2; unclear D gene. The CDR3 extends over 13 amino acids. V was trimmed by 8 bases and J by 8 bases, leaving 18 bases between them. CDR1 and CDR2 (germline): MNHEY, SVGAGI. Here the CDR3 reads CASVEVGSEGYTF. The CDR3 DNA follows: TGTGCCAGCGTCGAGGTTGGATCGGAAGGCTACACCTTC.

The rearrangement links TRBV28 to TRBJ1-1; D uncertain. With 11 bases removed from V and 1 base from J, the gap between germline ends came to 11 bases. The germline gives CDR1 MDHEN, CDR2 SYDVKM. This CDR3 is built from 12 residues. The DNA for the CDR3 is TGTGCCCTACAAGACAAGAACACTGAAGCTTTCTTT. It yields the protein CALQDKNTEAFF.

The gene calls are TRBV27 and TRBJ2-1, with 10 bases lining up with TRBD1. This CDR3 has 16 amino acids. Germline trimming cut 5 bases from V and 6 bases from J; bases unmatched to any gene: 10. Germline lookup yields CDR1 MNHEY and CDR2 SMNVEV (reference sequence). CDR3 nucleotides: TGTGCCAGCAGTCTCGGCGCCGGGACAGGGGTCAATGAGCAGTTCTTC. It codes for CASSLGAGTGVNEQFF.

This chain connects TRBV4-1 to TRBJ1-3; D possibly corresponds to TRBD1 (5 bases). Germline lookup yields CDR1 MGHRA and CDR2 YSYEKL. This CDR3 region has 15 residues. Between the trimmed V and J ends, which lost 1 base and 0 bases, there was a span of 7 bases. The CDR3 sequence: CASSQGGGSGNTIYF. For the CDR3, the DNA is TGCGCCAGCAGCCAAGGGGGGGGCTCTGGAAACACCATATATTTT.

The chain carries TRBV18 and TRBJ2-2; TRBD1 matches at 7 bases. The ends lost 2 bases at V and 0 bases at J; junction bases unmatched: 3. CDR1 and CDR2 from the germline V gene are KGHSH and LQKENI. CDR3 size: 16 residues. CDR3 DNA sequence: TGTGCCAGCTCACCAAGGGGGCTACCGAACACCGGGGAGCTGTTTTTT. This translates into CASSPRGLPNTGELFF.

The rearrangement links TRBV7-8 to TRBJ2-7, with TRBD1 identical over 10 bases. The CDR3 has 14 residues. V lost 4 bases, J lost 4 bases, and 4 bases stayed unmatched. CDR1 SGHVS and CDR2 FQNEAQ come from the germline V gene. Written as DNA, the CDR3 is TGTGCCAGCAGCTCGGGACAGGGGAAATACGAGCAGTACTTC. Its translation is CASSSGQGKYEQYF.

The chain combines TRBV18 with TRBJ2-7, with D uncertain. Germline CDR1 is KGHSH and CDR2 is LQKENI. V lost 6 bases and J lost 3, with 9 bases in between. This CDR3 region has 12 residues. The CDR3 region has the DNA TGTGCCAGCTCTACGGACGGCTACGAGCAGTACTTC. This codes for CASSTDGYEQYF.

The chain carries TRBV7-6 and TRBJ1-5; 8 bases map to TRBD1. This CDR3 has 15 amino acids. V dropped 1 base and J dropped 2; count of bases not matched to a gene: 1. In germline, CDR1 is SGHVS, CDR2 FNYEAQ. This CDR3 is CASSLGTGRNQPQHF. CDR3 coding DNA: TGTGCCAGCAGCTTAGGGACAGGGCGCAATCAGCCCCAGCATTTT.

The gene calls are TRBV29-1 and TRBJ1-2; 10 bases are shared with TRBD1. Germline loops: CDR1 SQVTM, CDR2 ANQGSEA. V lost 6 bases and J lost 2; bases outside the gene matches: 6. The CDR3 runs to 14 residues. The CDR3 loop reads CSVALGQGNYGYTF. CDR3 nucleotides: TGCAGCGTCGCATTGGGACAGGGGAACTATGGCTACACCTTC.

This chain uses TRBV5-5 with TRBJ2-4; weak D call: TRBD1 (5 bases). CDR1 is SGHKS and CDR2 is YYEKEE in the germline V gene (reference sequence). The CDR3 is 14 residues long. V lost 4 bases and J lost 7, with 15 bases in between. Here the CDR3 DNA reads TGTGCCAGCAGCAACGTCGCAGGGTTGAACATTCAGTACTTC. This encodes CASSNVAGLNIQYF.

The chain couples TRBV5-1 to TRBJ2-3; D is undetermined. CDR3 length: 15 amino acids. CDR1 and CDR2 (germline): SGHRS, YFSETQ. V dropped 0 bases and J dropped 4 bases, with 12 bases sitting between them. CDR3 nucleotides: TGCGCCAGCAGCTTGGGCTCGTCGCTAGCAGATACGCAGTATTTT. This sequence encodes CASSLGSSLADTQYF.

V usage is TRBV5-1 and J usage is TRBJ2-5, with D hard to call. The length of the CDR3 is 11 residues. CDR1 is SGHRS, CDR2 YFSETQ, per germline. Trimming pared 3 bases from V and 5 bases from J, leaving 5 bases between. DNA for the CDR3: TGCGCCAGCAGCTCCGGGGAGACCCAGTACTTC. Translating it yields CASSSGETQYF.

This chain connects TRBV19 to TRBJ2-3, with D possibly matching TRBD2 (6 bases). The CDR3 length is 16 residues. Per the germline V gene, CDR1 is LNHDA and CDR2 is SQIVND (reference sequence). V was pared by 6 bases and J by 2 bases, with 18 bases between. The CDR3 loop is CASRSLWRGATDTQYF. CDR3 coding DNA: TGTGCCAGTAGGAGCCTATGGCGGGGCGCCACAGATACGCAGTATTTT.

The chain carries TRBV4-1 and TRBJ1-4; D is unresolved. The CDR3 length is 16 residues. Trimming took 0 bases from V and 5 from J, leaving 13 bases between them. Germline CDR1 reads MGHRA; CDR2 reads YSYEKL. CDR3 amino acids: CASSQDGSPPNEKLFF. DNA for the CDR3: TGCGCCAGCAGCCAAGATGGGTCACCGCCAAATGAAAAACTGTTTTTT.

The V call is TRBV5-1, the J call TRBJ1-2; D is undetermined. CDR3 size: 13 residues. CDR1 is SGHRS, CDR2 YFSETQ, per germline. Trimming left V 1 base short and J 4 bases short, with 8 bases between. The CDR3 coding sequence is TGCGCCAGCAGCTTGTCTGGTAGCTATGGCTACACCTTC. This encodes CASSLSGSYGYTF. Filled out from reference TRBV5-1 and TRBJ1-2, the complete variable domain reads KAGVTQTPRYLIKTRGQQVTLSCSPISGHRSVSWYQQTPGQGLQFLFEYFSETQRNKGNFPGRFSGRQFSNSRSEMNVSTLELGDSALYLCASSLSGSYGYTFGSGTRLTVV.

The chain employs TRBV19 and TRBJ2-7; D uncertain. V gave up 3 bases and J gave up 2 bases, with 17 bases separating them. CDR1 and CDR2 (germline): LNHDA, SQIVND (reference sequence). The CDR3 has 16 residues. The CDR3 DNA follows: TGTGCCAGTAGTATCCCACGATCGACGGGCCCCTACGAGCAGTACTTC. It translates to CASSIPRSTGPYEQYF.

This clone was recorded only once. V and J are TRBV28 and TRBJ1-2; D unresolved. The CDR3 totals 12 residues. V lost 4 bases and J 2 bases, leaving 5 bases between the germline ends. CDR1 and CDR2 from the germline V gene are MDHEN and SYDVKM. The CDR3 nucleotides are TGTGCCAGCAGTTCGGACAACTATGGCTACACCTTC. It codes for CASSSDNYGYTF.